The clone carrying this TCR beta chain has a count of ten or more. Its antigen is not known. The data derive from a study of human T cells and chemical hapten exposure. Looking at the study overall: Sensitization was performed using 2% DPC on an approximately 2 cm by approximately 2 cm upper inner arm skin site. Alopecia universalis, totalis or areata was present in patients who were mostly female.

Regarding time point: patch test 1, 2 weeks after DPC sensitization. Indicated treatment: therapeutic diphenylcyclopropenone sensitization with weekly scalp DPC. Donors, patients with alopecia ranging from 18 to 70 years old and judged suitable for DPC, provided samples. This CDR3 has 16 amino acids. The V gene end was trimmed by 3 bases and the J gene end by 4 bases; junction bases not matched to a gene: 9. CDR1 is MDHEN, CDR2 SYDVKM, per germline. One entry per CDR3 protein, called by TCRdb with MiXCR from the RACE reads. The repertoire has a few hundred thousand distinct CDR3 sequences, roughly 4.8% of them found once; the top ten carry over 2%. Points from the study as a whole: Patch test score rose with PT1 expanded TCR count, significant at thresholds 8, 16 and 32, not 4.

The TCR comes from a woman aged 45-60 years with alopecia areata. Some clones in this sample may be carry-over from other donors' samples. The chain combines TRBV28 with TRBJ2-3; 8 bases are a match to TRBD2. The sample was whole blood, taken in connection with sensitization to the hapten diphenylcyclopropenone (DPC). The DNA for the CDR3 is TGTGCCAGCAGTTTGCCCAGCGGGAGAGGGGCAGATACGCAGTATTTT. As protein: CASSLPSGRGADTQYF.